The entry below gives a single T cell receptor beta chain sequence along with its context. No antigen is known for it. The CDR3 loop spans 12 amino acids. Germline V lookup: CDR1 LNHDA, CDR2 SQIVND (reference sequence). With 4 bases removed from V and 6 bases from J, the gap between germline ends came to 10 bases. 60 Vbeta and 13 Jbeta primers were used in PCR. Assay: immunoSEQ multiplex PCR; the TCRdb copy retains only in-frame clones and omits some. The sample includes over 150,000 clones, around 80% seen only once; the top ten take around 5%. The study sampled nominally healthy donors, though unrecorded immune exposures were likely. This record comes from a study of cytomegalovirus exposure and HLA in healthy donors. The wider study: A prior study identified 117 million unique TCR beta sequences from roughly 180 million T cells. Findings and caveats of the study: Sequencing depth across donors, presence/absence analyses assumed, was roughly uniform. There were around 160 TCR beta chains listed as cytomegalovirus-associated.

The sequencing sample was made of PBMCs. V gene TRBV19 combines with J gene TRBJ2-7; D is perhaps TRBD1 (5 bases). The TCR sequence derives from a man aged 18 to 29 in good health and CMV-seronegative. The CDR3 is CASSTGMGEQYF. CDR3 DNA sequence: TGTGCCAGTAGTACAGGGATGGGCGAGCAGTACTTC.